This TCR beta chain was documented in a study of cytotoxic CD8 clonotypes in ibrutinib-treated CLL. The overall study: Enrolment comprised 11 relapsed/refractory and roughly 15 treatment-naive patients; roughly 17 were IGHV unmutated. Following a median approximately eleven months of treatment, with a range of 6 to 36, response samples were taken.

This CDR3 has 19 residues. Germline-derived CDR1 and CDR2 are MNHEY and SMNVEV (reference sequence). V lost 2 bases to trimming and J lost 0 bases; unmatched junction nucleotides: 4. Method: immunoSEQ multiplex PCR; TCRdb's copy keeps in-frame clones and lacks some. The sample includes around 160,000 clones, roughly four fifths seen only once; the top ten take roughly 2%. General study findings and limits: Public clonotypes showed up rarely, and on treatment they shrank or held steady. Baseline-level clonality went beyond age-matched healthy donors and moved in step with circulating CD8+ T-cell counts.

As regards this clone: The antigen remains undetermined.

The chain has TRBV27 and TRBJ2-2, with 15 nucleotides matching TRBD2. This specimen consisted of PBMCs, obtained after 12 months of ibrutinib treatment. This TCR was sampled from a human donor with chronic lymphocytic leukemia. As DNA, the CDR3 is TGTGCCAGCAGTTTAACAGGACTAGCGGGGGGGCCGAACACCGGGGAGCTGTTTTTT. It specifies CASSLTGLAGGPNTGELFF.